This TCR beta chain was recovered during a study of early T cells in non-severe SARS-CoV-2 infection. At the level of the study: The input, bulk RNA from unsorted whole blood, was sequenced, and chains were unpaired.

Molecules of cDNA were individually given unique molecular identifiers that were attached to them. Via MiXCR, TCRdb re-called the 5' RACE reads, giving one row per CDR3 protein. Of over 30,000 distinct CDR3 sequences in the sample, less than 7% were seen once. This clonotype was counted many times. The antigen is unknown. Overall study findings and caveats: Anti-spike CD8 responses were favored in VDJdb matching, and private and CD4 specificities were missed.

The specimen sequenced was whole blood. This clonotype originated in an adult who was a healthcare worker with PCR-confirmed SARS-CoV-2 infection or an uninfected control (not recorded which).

In DNA, the CDR3 is TGCAGTGCTAGGGACCTCGGACGGGCCTCCTACAATGAGCAGTTCTTC. Translation: CSARDLGRASYNEQFF. The rearrangement uses TRBV20-1 and TRBJ2-1; D gene uncertain. Trimming removed 3 bases from V and 0 bases from J, with 15 bases in between. The CDR3 is made up of 16 amino acids. CDR1 and CDR2 from the germline V gene are DFQATT and SNEGSKA (reference sequence).